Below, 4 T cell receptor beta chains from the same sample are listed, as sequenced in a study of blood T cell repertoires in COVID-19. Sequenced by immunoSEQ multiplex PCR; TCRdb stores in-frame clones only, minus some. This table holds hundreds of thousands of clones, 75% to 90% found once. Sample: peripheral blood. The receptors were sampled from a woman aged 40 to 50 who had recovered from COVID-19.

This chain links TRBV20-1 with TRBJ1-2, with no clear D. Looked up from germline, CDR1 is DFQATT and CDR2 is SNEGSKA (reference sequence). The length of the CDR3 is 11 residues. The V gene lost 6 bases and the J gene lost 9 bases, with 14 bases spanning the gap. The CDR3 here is CSASGGVRYTF. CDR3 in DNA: TGCAGTGCCTCAGGCGGGGTTCGCTACACCTTC.

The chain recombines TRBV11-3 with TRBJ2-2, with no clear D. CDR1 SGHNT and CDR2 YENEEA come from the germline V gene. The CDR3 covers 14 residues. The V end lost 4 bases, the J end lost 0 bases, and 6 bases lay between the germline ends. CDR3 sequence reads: CASSYYPNTGELFF. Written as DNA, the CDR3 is TGTGCCAGCAGCTACTACCCGAACACCGGGGAGCTGTTTTTT. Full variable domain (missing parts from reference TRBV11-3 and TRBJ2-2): EAGVVQSPRYKIIEKKQPVAFWCNPISGHNTLYWYLQNLGQGPELLIRYENEEAVDDSQLPKDRFSAERLKGVDSTLKIQPAELGDSAVYLCASSYYPNTGELFFGEGSRLTVL.

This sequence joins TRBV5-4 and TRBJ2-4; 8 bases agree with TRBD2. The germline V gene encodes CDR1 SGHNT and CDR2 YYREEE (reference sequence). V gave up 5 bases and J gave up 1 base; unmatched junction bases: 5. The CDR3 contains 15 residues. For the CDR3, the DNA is TGTGCCAGCAGTCCGACGGGGGGGGCCAAAAACATTCAGTACTTC. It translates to CASSPTGGAKNIQYF.

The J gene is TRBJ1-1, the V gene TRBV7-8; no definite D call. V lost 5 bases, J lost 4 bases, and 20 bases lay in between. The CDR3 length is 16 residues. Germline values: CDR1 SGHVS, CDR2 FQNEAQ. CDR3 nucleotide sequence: TGTGCCAGCAGCATTACGTTTAGTCCTCGGTCCACTGAAGCTTTCTTT. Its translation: CASSITFSPRSTEAFF.